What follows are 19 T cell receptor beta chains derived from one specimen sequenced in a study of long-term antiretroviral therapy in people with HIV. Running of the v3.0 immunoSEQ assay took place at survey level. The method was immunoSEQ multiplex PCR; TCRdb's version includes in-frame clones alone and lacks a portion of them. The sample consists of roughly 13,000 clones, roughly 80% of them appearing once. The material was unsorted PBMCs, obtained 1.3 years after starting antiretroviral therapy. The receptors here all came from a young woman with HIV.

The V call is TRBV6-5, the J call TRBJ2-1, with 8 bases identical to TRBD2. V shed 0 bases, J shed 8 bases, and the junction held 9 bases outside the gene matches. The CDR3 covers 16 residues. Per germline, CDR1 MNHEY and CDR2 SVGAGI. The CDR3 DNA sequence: TGTGCCAGCAGTTACTCTACGGCTAGCGGGTGGGATGAGCAGTTCTTC. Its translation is CASSYSTASGWDEQFF.

The CDR3 is CASSQDLRKAQYF. In nucleotides, the CDR3 is TGCGCCAGCAGCCAAGATCTTAGGAAGGCGCAGTACTTC. This sequence joins TRBV4-3 and TRBJ2-7; D unclear. This CDR3 has 13 amino acids. Germline V gene sequence: CDR1 LGHNA, CDR2 YSLEER. Trimming stripped 0 bases from V and 9 bases from J, with 12 bases between.

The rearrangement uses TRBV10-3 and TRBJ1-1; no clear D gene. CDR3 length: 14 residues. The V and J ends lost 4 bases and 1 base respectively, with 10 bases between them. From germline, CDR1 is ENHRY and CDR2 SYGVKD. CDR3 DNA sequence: TGTGCCATCAGTGGGCGGGAGGCGAACACTGAAGCTTTCTTT. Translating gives CAISGREANTEAFF.

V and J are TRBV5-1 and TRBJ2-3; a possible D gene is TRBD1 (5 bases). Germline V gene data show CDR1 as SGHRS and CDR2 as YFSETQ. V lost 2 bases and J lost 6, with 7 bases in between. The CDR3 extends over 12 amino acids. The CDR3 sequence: CASSFHRDTQYF. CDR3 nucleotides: TGCGCCAGCAGCTTCCACAGGGATACGCAGTATTTT.

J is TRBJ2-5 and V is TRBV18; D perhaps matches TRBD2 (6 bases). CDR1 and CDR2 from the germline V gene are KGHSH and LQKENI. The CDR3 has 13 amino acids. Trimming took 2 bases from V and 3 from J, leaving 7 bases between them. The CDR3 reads CASSPWGEETQYF. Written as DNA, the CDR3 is TGTGCCAGCTCACCATGGGGGGAAGAGACCCAGTACTTC.

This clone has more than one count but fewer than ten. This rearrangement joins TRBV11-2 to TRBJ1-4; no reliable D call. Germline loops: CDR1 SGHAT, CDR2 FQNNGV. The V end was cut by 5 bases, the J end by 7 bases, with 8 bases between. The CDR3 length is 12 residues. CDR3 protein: CASSPTVEKLFF. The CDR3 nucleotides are TGTGCCAGCAGCCCCACTGTTGAAAAACTGTTTTTT.

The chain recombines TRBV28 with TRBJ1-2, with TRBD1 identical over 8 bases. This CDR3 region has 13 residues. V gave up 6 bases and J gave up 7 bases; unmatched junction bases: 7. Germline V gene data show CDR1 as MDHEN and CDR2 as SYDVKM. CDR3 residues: CASSPDRGRGYTF. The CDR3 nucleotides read TGTGCCAGCAGCCCAGACAGGGGTCGTGGCTACACCTTC.

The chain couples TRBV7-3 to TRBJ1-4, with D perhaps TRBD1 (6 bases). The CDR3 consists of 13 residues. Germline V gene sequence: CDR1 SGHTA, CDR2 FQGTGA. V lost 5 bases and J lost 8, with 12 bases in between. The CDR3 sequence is CASSAGRGEKLFF. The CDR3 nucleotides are TGTGCCAGCAGCGCGGGGAGGGGGGAAAAACTGTTTTTT. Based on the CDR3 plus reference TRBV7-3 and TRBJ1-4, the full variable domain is GAGVSQTPSNKVTEKGKYVELRCDPISGHTALYWYRQSLGQGPEFLIYFQGTGAADDSGLPNDRFFAVRPEGSVSTLKIQRTERGDSAVYLCASSAGRGEKLFFGSGTQLSVL.

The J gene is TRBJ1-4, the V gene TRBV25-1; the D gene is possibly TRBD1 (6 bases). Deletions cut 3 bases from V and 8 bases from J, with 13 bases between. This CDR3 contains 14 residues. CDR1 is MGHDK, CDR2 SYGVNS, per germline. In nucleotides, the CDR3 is TGTGCCAGCAGTGATCACAGGGTTCTCGAAAAACTGTTTTTT. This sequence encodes CASSDHRVLEKLFF.

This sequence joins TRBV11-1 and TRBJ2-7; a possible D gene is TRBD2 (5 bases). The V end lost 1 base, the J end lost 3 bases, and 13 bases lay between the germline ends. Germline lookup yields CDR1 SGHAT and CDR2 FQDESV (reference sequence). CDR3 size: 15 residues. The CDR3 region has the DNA TGTGCCAGCAGCTTAGGAGTTACTAGTCGCTACGAGCAGTACTTC. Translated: CASSLGVTSRYEQYF.

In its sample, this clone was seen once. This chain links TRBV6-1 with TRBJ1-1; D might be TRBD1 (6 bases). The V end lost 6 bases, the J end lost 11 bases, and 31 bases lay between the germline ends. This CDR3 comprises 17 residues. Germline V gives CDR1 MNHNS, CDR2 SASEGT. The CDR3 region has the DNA TGTGCCAGCAGGGAAACACTACGGGGGGGCTATGGGAGCGTCGCTTTCTTT. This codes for CASRETLRGGYGSVAFF.

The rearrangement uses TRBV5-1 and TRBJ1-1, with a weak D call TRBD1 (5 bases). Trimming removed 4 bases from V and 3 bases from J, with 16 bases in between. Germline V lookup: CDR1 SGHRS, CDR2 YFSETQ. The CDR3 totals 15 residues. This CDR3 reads CASSPSGPWDTEAFF. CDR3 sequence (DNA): TGCGCCAGCAGCCCCTCAGGGCCGTGGGACACTGAAGCTTTCTTT.

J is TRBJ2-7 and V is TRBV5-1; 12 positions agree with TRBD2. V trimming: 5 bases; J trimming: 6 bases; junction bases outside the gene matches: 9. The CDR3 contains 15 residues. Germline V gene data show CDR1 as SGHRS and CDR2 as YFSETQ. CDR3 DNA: TGCGCCAGCAGTCAGACTAGCGGGAGCTTCTTCGAGCAGTACTTC. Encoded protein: CASSQTSGSFFEQYF.

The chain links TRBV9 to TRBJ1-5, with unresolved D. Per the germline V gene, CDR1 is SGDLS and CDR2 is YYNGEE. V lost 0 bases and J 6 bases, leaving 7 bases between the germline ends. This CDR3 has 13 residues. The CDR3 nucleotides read TGTGCCAGCAGCGTAGATGAGGGTCAGCCCCAGCATTTT. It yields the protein CASSVDEGQPQHF.

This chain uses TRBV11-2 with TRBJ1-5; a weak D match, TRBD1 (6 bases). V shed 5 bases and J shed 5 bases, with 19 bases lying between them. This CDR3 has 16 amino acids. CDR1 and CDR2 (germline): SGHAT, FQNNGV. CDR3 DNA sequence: TGTGCCAGCAGCGCCCGGGCTTGGGGGGGCGATCAGCCCCAGCATTTT. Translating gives CASSARAWGGDQPQHF.

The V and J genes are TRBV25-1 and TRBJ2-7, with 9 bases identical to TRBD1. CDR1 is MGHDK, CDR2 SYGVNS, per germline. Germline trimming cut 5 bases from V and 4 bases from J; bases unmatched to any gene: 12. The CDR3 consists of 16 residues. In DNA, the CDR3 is TGTGCCAGCAGTCCTACCGGGACAGGGATTAGGTACGAGCAGTACTTC. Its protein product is CASSPTGTGIRYEQYF.

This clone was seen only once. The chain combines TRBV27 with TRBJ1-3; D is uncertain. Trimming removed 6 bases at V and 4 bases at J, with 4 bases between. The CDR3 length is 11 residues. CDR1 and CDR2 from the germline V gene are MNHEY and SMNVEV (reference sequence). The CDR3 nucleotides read TGTGCCAGCAGACCAGGAAACACCATATATTTT. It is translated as CASRPGNTIYF.

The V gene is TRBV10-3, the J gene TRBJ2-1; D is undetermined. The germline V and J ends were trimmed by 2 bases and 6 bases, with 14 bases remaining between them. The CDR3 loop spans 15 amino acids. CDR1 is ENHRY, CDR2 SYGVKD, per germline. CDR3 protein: CAISETAQSVNEQFF. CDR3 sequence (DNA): TGTGCCATCAGTGAGACGGCCCAAAGCGTCAATGAGCAGTTCTTC.

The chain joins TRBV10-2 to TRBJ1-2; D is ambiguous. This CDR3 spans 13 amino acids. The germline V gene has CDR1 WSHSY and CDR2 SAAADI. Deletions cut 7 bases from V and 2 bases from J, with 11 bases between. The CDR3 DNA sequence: TGCGCCAGCACCCCTGACGGCAACTATGGCTACACCTTC. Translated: CASTPDGNYGYTF.